These 20 T cell receptor beta chains share one sample of origin, sequenced in a study of cytomegalovirus exposure and HLA in healthy donors. Primers: 60 Vbeta forward and 13 Jbeta reverse. Data came from immunoSEQ multiplex PCR; TCRdb stores just in-frame clones and leaves some out. The table lists approximately 82,000 clones, roughly a tenth of them singletons. The sequencing input was PBMCs. All receptors derive from a man between 60 and 75 years old in good health and CMV-seropositive.

This clone was seen more than once but under ten times. The chain links TRBV5-1 to TRBJ2-1; 10 bases fit TRBD2. CDR3 length equals 17 residues. CDR1 SGHRS and CDR2 YFSETQ come from the germline V gene. V dropped 3 bases and J dropped 6; count of bases not matched to a gene: 12. The DNA for the CDR3 is TGCGCCAGCAGCTCGACATCTAGCGGGAGTTTTGTCAATGAGCAGTTCTTC. Protein sequence: CASSSTSSGSFVNEQFF.

This chain uses TRBV28 with TRBJ2-2; D is unresolved. Trimming left V 2 bases short and J 8 bases short, with 6 bases between. In germline, CDR1 is MDHEN, CDR2 SYDVKM. This CDR3 contains 12 residues. The chain's CDR3 is CASSLERGELFF. As DNA, the CDR3 is TGTGCCAGCAGTTTAGAGAGAGGGGAGCTGTTTTTT.

This chain joins TRBV27 and TRBJ2-4; 10 bases match TRBD2. Unmatched junction bases numbered 8, after V lost 6 bases and J lost 3 bases. The CDR3 covers 16 residues. Germline V gives CDR1 MNHEY, CDR2 SMNVEV (reference sequence). The CDR3 sequence: CASSRSGGAGKNIQYF. CDR3 coding DNA: TGTGCCAGCAGCCGGAGCGGGGGGGCGGGCAAAAACATTCAGTACTTC.

The table lists this clone with a few counts. The CDR3 region is CASSNDRLITDTQYF. The CDR3 DNA is TGTGCCAGCAGCAACGACAGACTGATCACAGATACGCAGTATTTT. The chain carries TRBV5-4 and TRBJ2-3, with D perhaps TRBD1 (5 bases). Between the trimmed V and J ends, which lost 4 bases and 2 bases, there was a span of 14 bases. The CDR3 length is 15 residues. CDR1 is SGHNT and CDR2 is YYREEE in the germline V gene (reference sequence).

There are a few counts of this clone. The chain links TRBV7-6 to TRBJ2-5, with D hard to call. Germline CDR1 reads SGHVS; CDR2 reads FNYEAQ. The CDR3 extends over 13 amino acids. Trimming took 5 bases from V and 5 from J, leaving 12 bases between them. The CDR3, as DNA: TGTGCCAGCAGCACACTAAAGGTGGAGACCCAGTACTTC. This codes for CASSTLKVETQYF.

This clone was seen a handful of times. This rearrangement joins TRBV16 to TRBJ2-7, with 11 nucleotides matching TRBD2. The CDR3 runs 16 residues. Trimming cost V 2 bases and J 2 bases; bases outside gene matches: 5. Germline CDR1 reads KGHSY; CDR2 reads FQNENV. The CDR3 protein is CASSQLELAGAYEQYF. DNA for the CDR3: TGTGCCAGCAGCCAACTTGAACTAGCGGGAGCCTACGAGCAGTACTTC.

The chain employs TRBV7-6 and TRBJ1-1, with a weak D call TRBD1 (5 bases). CDR3 size: 17 residues. Germline loops: CDR1 SGHVS, CDR2 FNYEAQ. V lost 4 bases and J 0 bases, leaving 18 bases between the germline ends. The chain's CDR3 is CASSSLGPQGMNTEAFF. CDR3 nucleotides: TGTGCCAGCAGCTCCCTTGGCCCGCAGGGCATGAACACTGAAGCTTTCTTT.

This clone was observed a handful of times. This chain links TRBV30 with TRBJ1-2, with 9 bases that match TRBD1. J was trimmed by 10 bases and V by 2 bases; bases with no gene match: 2. CDR1 is GTSNPN, CDR2 SVGIG, per germline (reference sequence). CDR3 size: 11 residues. CDR3 coding DNA: TGTGCCTGGAGTACAGGGGGCCTCTACACCTTC. This translates into CAWSTGGLYTF.

The chain recombines TRBV5-4 with TRBJ2-7; 9 bases line up with TRBD2. The CDR3 totals 14 residues. The junction had 9 bases not matched to a gene; V was cut back by 4 bases and J by 7 bases. CDR1 and CDR2 from the germline V gene are SGHNT and YYREEE (reference sequence). CDR3 sequence (DNA): TGTGCCAGCAGCATTGGACTAGCGAGTGTAGAGCAGTACTTC. Translating gives CASSIGLASVEQYF.

This clone has only a few counts. J is TRBJ2-2 and V is TRBV21-1; TRBD2, the D gene given by the table, was not confirmed from the DNA. TRBV21-1 is assigned pseudogene status. CDR3 length: 17 amino acids. The CDR3 loop is CASSKELAGPFTGELFF. Written as DNA, the CDR3 is TGTGCCAGCAGCAAGGAACTAGCGGGGCCTTTCACCGGGGAGCTGTTTTTT.

This clone was seen only a few times. The chain is built from TRBV7-3 and TRBJ2-3; 8 bases fit TRBD1. After removal of 6 bases from V and 6 bases from J, the junction contained 5 bases not matched to a gene. The germline V gene has CDR1 SGHTA and CDR2 FQGTGA. This CDR3 is 13 amino acids long. As DNA, the CDR3 is TGTGCCAGCAGGGAGACAGGGGCCGATACGCAGTATTTT. As protein: CASRETGADTQYF.

This clone was seen a handful of times. In DNA, the CDR3 is TGTGCCAGCAGCCGCGACCATACAGGGGAAAACTATGGCTACACCTTC. Translated: CASSRDHTGENYGYTF. This chain uses TRBV4-2 with TRBJ1-2; the match to TRBD1 covers 7 bases. Germline lookup yields CDR1 LGHNA and CDR2 YNFKEQ. Trimming took 4 bases from V and 2 from J; bases not matched to a gene: 10. The CDR3 runs 16 residues.

This clone was observed a few times. DNA for the CDR3: TGTGCCAGAAGTCACCCTGAGGAGGCTGGAGACTACGAGCAGTACGTC. It yields the protein CARSHPEEAGDYEQYV. The V and J genes are TRBV5-3 and TRBJ2-7; TRBD2 might be the D (5 bases). TRBV5-3 carries the ORF label, with uncertain function. This CDR3 spans 16 amino acids. The germline V and J ends were trimmed by 5 bases and 3 bases, with 21 bases remaining between them.

There are a few counts of this clone. At one boundary the junction diverges from the germline segment, which might be a read error. At the DNA level, this CDR3 is encoded by other sequences in the same sample as well. The chain joins TRBV18 to TRBJ1-1; unclear D gene. Germline loops: CDR1 KGHSH, CDR2 LQKENI. The length of the CDR3 is 12 residues. As DNA, the CDR3 is TGTGCAAGCTCCCCTACCGAGGGCGAAGCTTTCTTT. Amino acid sequence: CASSPTEGEAFF.

V and J are TRBV5-4 and TRBJ2-7; the D gene is possibly TRBD2 (6 bases). Germline V gene data show CDR1 as SGHNT and CDR2 as YYREEE (reference sequence). Deletions cut 4 bases from V and 4 bases from J, with 18 bases between. The CDR3 covers 15 residues. The CDR3 DNA follows: TGTGCCAGCAGCCCTCAGGGACTCACGACGTACGAGCAGTACTTC. Translated: CASSPQGLTTYEQYF.

This clone was counted between two and nine times. V is TRBV6-1 and J is TRBJ1-6; D perhaps matches TRBD1 (5 bases). Trimming took off 6 bases at V and 0 bases at J, with 9 bases between the two ends. The CDR3 is 15 residues long. CDR1 MNHNS and CDR2 SASEGT come from the germline V gene. The DNA of the CDR3 is TGTGCCAGCAGGTCGGGGGGCTCCTATAATTCACCCCTCCACTTT. It translates to CASRSGGSYNSPLHF.

The genes are TRBV11-2 and TRBJ2-5; 7 bases align to TRBD1. After removal of 5 bases from V and 7 bases from J, the junction contained 10 bases not matched to a gene. Germline lookup yields CDR1 SGHAT and CDR2 FQNNGV. This CDR3 is built from 14 residues. The CDR3 is CASSQDRAQRTQYF. CDR3 nucleotide sequence: TGTGCCAGCAGCCAAGACAGGGCCCAGAGGACCCAGTACTTC.

This chain connects TRBV29-1 to TRBJ1-1; D gene uncertain. Trimming cost V 7 bases and J 2 bases, with 17 bases left between them. Germline-derived CDR1 and CDR2 are SQVTM and ANQGSEA. The CDR3 runs 14 residues. The chain's CDR3 is CSAGGREINTEAFF. CDR3 bases: TGCAGCGCAGGAGGACGGGAGATAAACACTGAAGCTTTCTTT.

The chain is built from TRBV7-2 and TRBJ2-1; 7 positions agree with TRBD1. The CDR3 runs to 14 residues. Germline V gene sequence: CDR1 SGHTA, CDR2 FQGNSA. The V and J ends lost 8 bases and 3 bases, in that order; junction bases with no gene match: 7. The CDR3 DNA is TGTGCCAGCCAACCCCGGGACAGCTACAATGAGCAGTTCTTC. Amino acid sequence: CASQPRDSYNEQFF.

This clone showed up just a few times. V usage is TRBV2 and J usage is TRBJ1-5; TRBD1 aligns across 8 bases. V lost 3 bases and J lost 4; bases outside the gene matches: 11. CDR3 length: 17 residues. From germline, CDR1 is SNHLY and CDR2 FYNNEI. CDR3 nucleotide sequence: TGTGCCAGCAGTGATCCGACAGGGGAAAGTGTTAATCAGCCCCAGCATTTT. As protein: CASSDPTGESVNQPQHF.